What follows are 19 T cell receptor beta chains derived from one specimen sequenced in a study of blood T cells in healthy people across ages. Primers used in a second PCR of about 7 to 12 cycles were a sample-barcoded 5' primer and a J-beta primer mix. Each CDR3 protein gets one entry after TCRdb re-called the 5' RACE reads with MiXCR. Of hundreds of thousands of distinct CDR3 sequences detected, about 30% appear once; the ten largest clones hold 15%. The source material was blood. These receptors came from a woman over 75 in good health.

V gene TRBV3-1 combines with J gene TRBJ1-1; tentative D call: TRBD1 (5 bases). V gave up 4 bases and J gave up 5 bases, with 17 bases separating them. The V gene's germline CDR1 is LGHDT and CDR2 YNNKEL (reference sequence). The CDR3 spans 15 residues. CDR3 coding DNA: TGTGCCAGCAGCCCCCGCCGGGGGGAGAGGACTGAAGCTTTCTTT. This encodes CASSPRRGERTEAFF.

This sequence joins TRBV6-1 and TRBJ1-1, with 9 nucleotides matching TRBD1. This CDR3 contains 14 residues. The V gene end was trimmed by 5 bases and the J gene end by 5 bases; junction bases not matched to a gene: 6. Germline V gene data show CDR1 as MNHNS and CDR2 as SASEGT. This chain's CDR3 is CASSRDRVATEAFF. The CDR3 DNA reads as TGTGCCAGCAGTCGGGACAGGGTTGCGACTGAAGCTTTCTTT.

This clonotype was observed at least ten times. DNA for the CDR3: TGTGCCAGCAGCTTACCTCCATCCCGCGAGCAGTACTTC. Protein sequence: CASSLPPSREQYF. The rearrangement links TRBV7-9 to TRBJ2-7; D not certain. Germline CDR1 and CDR2: SEHNR and FQNEAQ (reference sequence). The CDR3 runs to 13 residues. V was pared by 2 bases and J by 6 bases, with 11 bases between.

In the case of this clonotype: A read error may explain this, as a much larger clone is one base away. The CDR3 region has the DNA TGCGCCAGCGGCCAGGACTCAGGGGGGCAAGAGACCCAGTACTTC. Translated, it gives CASGQDSGGQETQYF. V usage is TRBV4-3 and J usage is TRBJ2-5; D may be TRBD1 (7 bases). From germline, CDR1 is LGHNA and CDR2 YSLEER. CDR3 size: 15 residues.

This clonotype was observed at least ten times. The junction differs from germline at one of its ends, possibly a read error. The rearrangement joins TRBV9 to TRBJ2-3, with D possibly matching TRBD2 (5 bases). This CDR3 spans 15 amino acids. CDR1 is SGDLS and CDR2 is YYNGEE in the germline V gene. The CDR3 sequence is CASSVGGRSTDTQYF. The CDR3 coding sequence is TGTGCCAGCAGCGTAGGCGGGCGCAGCACGGATACGCAGTATTTT.

In regard to this clonotype: An end of the junction does not agree with germline; a read error may underlie this. The chain combines TRBV7-9 with TRBJ1-4; 7 bases are shared with TRBD1. This CDR3 contains 16 residues. Germline V gene lookup returns CDR1 SEHNR and CDR2 FQNEAQ (reference sequence). The CDR3 DNA follows: TGTACCAGCAGCCACACCCTCGGGACAGAGGTTGAAAAACTGTTTTTT. It yields the protein CTSSHTLGTEVEKLFF.

As regards this clonotype: This may be a read error, as it is one base from a much larger clone. This chain joins TRBV5-1 and TRBJ2-1; 9 bases fit TRBD2. The CDR3 contains 16 residues. Germline V lookup: CDR1 SGHRS, CDR2 YFSETQ. V was clipped by 3 bases and J by 8 bases; unmatched bases: 12. The CDR3 sequence is CASSSLGGGVLDEQFF. CDR3 DNA sequence: TGCGCCAGCAGCTCTTTGGGCGGGGGGGTCTTAGATGAGCAGTTCTTC.

The sample holds many counts of this clonotype. The genes are TRBV5-1 and TRBJ1-2; the match to TRBD1 covers 8 bases. The germline CDR1 and CDR2 sequences are SGHRS and YFSETQ. CDR3 size: 15 residues. Germline trimming cut 6 bases from V and 2 bases from J; bases unmatched to any gene: 9. The CDR3 nucleotides read TGCGCCAGCACCCTCGGGACAGGTGTAAACTATGGCTACACCTTC. Amino acid sequence: CASTLGTGVNYGYTF.

This clonotype was picked up many times. The chain uses TRBV20-1 and TRBJ2-1, with D perhaps TRBD1 (5 bases). Germline assignment: CDR1 DFQATT and CDR2 SNEGSKA (reference sequence). The CDR3 is made up of 14 amino acids. V was pared by 6 bases and J by 8 bases, with 20 bases between. The CDR3 here is CSAMRTPLRDEQFF. CDR3 in DNA: TGCAGTGCGATGCGGACACCTCTACGCGATGAGCAGTTCTTC.

This clonotype was picked up a small number of times. The V call is TRBV20-1, the J call TRBJ1-2; a possible D gene is TRBD1 (5 bases). The CDR3 has 15 residues. Looked up from germline, CDR1 is DFQATT and CDR2 is SNEGSKA (reference sequence). Trimming shortened V by 4 bases and J by 7 bases, and 22 bases separated the two germline ends. DNA of the CDR3: TGCAGTGCTATGGTCGGGACGGGCTTTCGTACTGGCTACACCTTC. Translated: CSAMVGTGFRTGYTF.

This clonotype has ten or more counts. V is TRBV12-5 and J is TRBJ2-1, with D perhaps TRBD2 (6 bases). With 0 bases removed from V and 7 bases from J, the gap between germline ends came to 16 bases. Germline V lookup: CDR1 LGHNT, CDR2 FRNRAP. CDR3 size: 16 residues. CDR3 DNA: TGTGCTAGTGGTTTGGTGCGTCGAGCGGCGGGAAATGAGCAGTTCTTC. The encoded protein is CASGLVRRAAGNEQFF.

This clonotype has a count of ten or more. The rearrangement links TRBV6-1 to TRBJ1-4; D is possibly TRBD1 (5 bases). V lost 2 bases, J lost 0 bases, and 10 bases lay in between. Germline CDR1 and CDR2: MNHNS and SASEGT. This CDR3 has 16 residues. CDR3 region: CASSETRVATNEKLFF. DNA for the CDR3: TGTGCCAGCAGTGAAACCAGGGTCGCAACTAATGAAAAACTGTTTTTT.

Ten or more counts support this clonotype. This chain uses TRBV2 with TRBJ2-4; 11 positions agree with TRBD1. The V gene's germline CDR1 is SNHLY and CDR2 FYNNEI. CDR3 length: 15 residues. V was clipped by 7 bases and J by 6 bases; unmatched bases: 8. In DNA, the CDR3 is TGTGCCAGCAAAGAGGACAGGGGGCGAAGAAACATTCAGTACTTC. This sequence encodes CASKEDRGRRNIQYF.

In this sample, this clonotype turned up many times. This chain connects TRBV7-8 to TRBJ1-5; 7 nucleotides line up with TRBD1. V was pared by 0 bases and J by 0 bases, with 8 bases of the junction left unmatched. The germline gives CDR1 SGHVS, CDR2 FQNEAQ. The CDR3 runs to 18 residues. CDR3 coding DNA: TGTGCCAGCAGCTTAGCTTGGCGGCAGGGGGGTAGCAATCAGCCCCAGCATTTT. Encoded protein: CASSLAWRQGGSNQPQHF.

There are many counts of this clonotype. This sequence joins TRBV9 and TRBJ1-1, with D unclear. Germline CDR1 reads SGDLS; CDR2 reads YYNGEE. The CDR3 length is 13 residues. Trimming took 0 bases from V and 1 from J, leaving 4 bases between them. The CDR3 coding sequence is TGTGCCAGCAGCGTAGCTCAGAACACTGAAGCTTTCTTT. Protein sequence: CASSVAQNTEAFF.

This clonotype came up a few times. The chain carries TRBV30 and TRBJ2-7, with TRBD2 matching 7 bases. The ends lost 4 bases at V and 1 base at J; junction bases unmatched: 7. Germline CDR1 and CDR2: GTSNPN and SVGIG (reference sequence). The CDR3 consists of 14 residues. CDR3 sequence: CAWNRDYYSYEQYF. CDR3 DNA: TGTGCCTGGAATCGGGACTATTATTCCTACGAGCAGTACTTC.

This clonotype has a count of ten or more. The chain links TRBV15 to TRBJ2-6; no firm D call. Germline values: CDR1 LNHNV, CDR2 YYDKDF (reference sequence). The CDR3 contains 16 residues. V was clipped by 1 base and J by 0 bases, with 7 bases between them. The CDR3 bases are TGTGCCACCAGCAGAGTTCTGGGCTCTGGGGCCAACGTCCTGACTTTC. It translates to CATSRVLGSGANVLTF.

The chain employs TRBV30 and TRBJ1-4; TRBD1 matches 7 bases. Germline V lookup: CDR1 GTSNPN, CDR2 SVGIG (reference sequence). The CDR3 loop spans 15 amino acids. With V trimmed by 0 bases and J by 6 bases, 7 bases remained unmatched. The CDR3 DNA sequence: TGTGCCTGGAGTGTAGGGGCGGGGACAGATGAAAAACTGTTTTTT. It codes for CAWSVGAGTDEKLFF.

As regards this clonotype: This may stem from a read error, because a much larger clone lies one nucleotide away. J is TRBJ1-2 and V is TRBV5-6, with 7 bases that match TRBD1. This CDR3 has 15 amino acids. Germline loops: CDR1 SGHDT, CDR2 YYEEEE. CDR3 amino acids: CASSSSDRINHGYTF. The CDR3 DNA reads as TGTGCCAGCAGCTCATCGGACAGGATTAACCATGGCTACACCTTC.